A selection of T cell receptor beta chains follows, all from one sample in a study of blood T cells in healthy people across ages. TCRdb re-called the 5' RACE reads with MiXCR, one entry per CDR3 protein. The sample records 730,000 or so distinct CDR3 sequences, about 43% being singletons. The sample comprised blood. The receptors were gathered from an elderly man in good health. The CDR3 runs from the conserved cysteine through the conserved F or W. The order of the fields is V gene, D gene, CDR3 length, clone size, J gene, CDR3 DNA, CDR3 protein. A D gene is named only where the DNA matches it firmly. For some rows the clone size is stated as once, few or many, or as a class when expanded; others skip it.

TRBV30	TRBD2	14	-	TRBJ2-5	TGTGCCTGGACTATGGGTAGCGGGGGCCTTAAGCAGTACTTC	CAWTMGSGGLKQYF
TRBV7-2	-	15	few	TRBJ2-1	TGTGCCAGCAGCTCTTGGGGGAGCTCCTACAATGAGCAGTTCTTC	CASSSWGSSYNEQFF
TRBV4-3	TRBD2	17	-	TRBJ2-3	TGCGCCAGCAGCCAAGATGGCGGGAGTGGATCCCCAGATACGCAGTATTTT	CASSQDGGSGSPDTQYF
TRBV15	TRBD1	17	-	TRBJ1-5	TGTGCCACCAGCAGTCGGACAGGGGTCAATAGCAATCAGCCCCAGCATTTT	CATSSRTGVNSNQPQHF
TRBV5-1	-	15	-	TRBJ2-7	TGCGCCAGCAGCTTGGAGGCTGAAAGCTCCTACGAGCAGTACTTC	CASSLEAESSYEQYF
TRBV6-5	TRBD2	15	-	TRBJ2-7	TGTGCCAGCAGTACCGGGGGACTAGCGTCCTACGAGCAGTACTTC	CASSTGGLASYEQYF
TRBV7-9	-	14	few	TRBJ1-6	TGTGCCAGCAGCTTAGGGAGGGGGGATTCACCCCTCCACTTT	CASSLGRGDSPLHF
TRBV27	TRBD1	19	-	TRBJ1-6	TGTGCCAGCAGTTTGCGGGACAGGGGTCCTCACAAACGGGATTCACCCCTCCACTTT	CASSLRDRGPHKRDSPLHF
TRBV7-2	-	15	-	TRBJ2-1	TGTGCCAGCAGCTTATCACAGTCCTCCTACAATGAGCAGTTCTTC	CASSLSQSSYNEQFF
TRBV4-3	-	17	-	TRBJ2-3	TGCGCCAGCAGCCAAGATTGGGGCAGTCGGAGCACAGATACGCAGTATTTT	CASSQDWGSRSTDTQYF
TRBV7-9	-	15	few	TRBJ2-1	TGTGCCAGCAGCTTAGGGCCGGGAATCACCAATGAGCAGTTCTTC	CASSLGPGITNEQFF
TRBV27	-	15	-	TRBJ2-5	-	CASRPSAPVRETQYF
TRBV29-1	-	15	-	TRBJ1-2	TGCAGCGTTGGGGGTCAGGGATCATTGGAGTATGGCTACACCTTC	CSVGGQGSLEYGYTF
TRBV7-2	TRBD2	16	once	TRBJ2-2	TGTGCCAGCAGCTTATTACTAGCGGGAGTATCTGGGGAGCTGTTTTTT	CASSLLLAGVSGELFF
TRBV6-2/TRBV6-3	-	13	-	TRBJ2-1	TGTGCCAGCAGTTATCGGCTCTACAATGAGCAGTTCTTC	CASSYRLYNEQFF
TRBV20-1	TRBD2	16	few	TRBJ2-3	TGCAGTGCCCCCGGGCTAGCGGGGGCTAGCACAGATACGCAGTATTTT	CSAPGLAGASTDTQYF
TRBV30	-	14	-	TRBJ1-4	TGTGCCTGGAGAGACAGTCTTATGGTTGAAAAACTGTTTTTT	CAWRDSLMVEKLFF
TRBV20-1	TRBD2	15	many	TRBJ2-5	TGCAGTGCTAGAAACGCGCGGGAGGACTCAAAGACCCAGTACTTC	CSARNAREDSKTQYF
TRBV6-1	-	13	-	TRBJ2-5	TGTGCCAGCACCACAGCCAAGATGGAGACCCAGTACTTC	CASTTAKMETQYF
TRBV12-3/TRBV12-4	-	14	-	TRBJ2-3	TGTGCCAGCAGTTTAGTCGGGATCACAGATACGCAGTATTTT	CASSLVGITDTQYF
TRBV20-1	-	14	many	TRBJ2-7	TGCAGTGTTAGGCAGGTTAGCTCCTACAATGAGCAGTACTTC	CSVRQVSSYNEQYF
TRBV5-5	-	16	few	TRBJ1-2	TGTGCCAGCAGCTTGGCCGGTCGTGGGGGGCCCTATGGCTACACCTTC	CASSLAGRGGPYGYTF
TRBV4-2	TRBD2	17	-	TRBJ2-2	TGTGCCAGCAGCTATCGTAGCGGGGGGACCCGGACCGGGGAGCTGTTTTTT	CASSYRSGGTRTGELFF
TRBV20-1	TRBD2	14	-	TRBJ2-3	TGCAGTGCTAGGTGGCTAGCGGGGGCAGATACGCAGTATTTT	CSARWLAGADTQYF
TRBV24-1	TRBD1	14	few	TRBJ2-5	TGTGCCACGGGGAGTGGGGACAGTGGGGAGACCCAGTACTTC	CATGSGDSGETQYF
TRBV5-1	-	14	many	TRBJ2-6	TGCGCCAGCAGCTTCACGACTGGGGCCAACGTCCTGACTTTC	CASSFTTGANVLTF
TRBV7-3	TRBD2	15	-	TRBJ2-7	TGTGCCAGCAGCCGGGACGGCGGGAGGGCTTACGAGCAGTACTTC	CASSRDGGRAYEQYF
TRBV6-1	TRBD2	16	-	TRBJ2-1	TGTGCCAGCCAATCGGGACTAGCGGGAGGGGGGAATGAGCAGTTCTTC	CASQSGLAGGGNEQFF
TRBV6-5	-	12	few	TRBJ2-3	TGTGCCAGCAACGATAACACAGATACGCAGTATTTT	CASNDNTDTQYF
TRBV24-1	-	13	few	TRBJ2-3	TGTGCCACCAGTGATTCGACCCCGGATACGCAGTATTTT	CATSDSTPDTQYF
TRBV12-3/TRBV12-4	TRBD1	16	-	TRBJ1-4	TGTGCCAGCAGTTTAGCCGGGACAGCTCTGAGTGAAAAACTGTTTTTT	CASSLAGTALSEKLFF
TRBV27	-	15	-	TRBJ1-4	TGTGCCAGCAGTTTATCATCCACGGCTAATGAAAAACTGTTTTTT	CASSLSSTANEKLFF
TRBV11-2	-	16	-	TRBJ2-3	TGTGCCAGCAGCCTGAGACGTGGGGGGCGCACAGATACGCAGTATTTT	CASSLRRGGRTDTQYF
TRBV29-1	-	12	-	TRBJ1-5	TGCAGCGTTGAAGATTACGGTCAGCCCCAGCATTTT	CSVEDYGQPQHF
TRBV20-1	-	13	-	TRBJ2-7	TGCAGTGCTTCCCTTGACTTATCCTACGAGCAGTACTTC	CSASLDLSYEQYF
TRBV2	-	16	few	TRBJ1-1	TGTGCCAGCAGTGAAGCGCTGACATATCTTGGCACTGAAGCTTTCTTT	CASSEALTYLGTEAFF
TRBV5-1	TRBD2	15	once	TRBJ2-3	TGCGCCAGCAGCTCCGGGACTAGGATAACAGATACGCAGTATTTT	CASSSGTRITDTQYF
TRBV27	TRBD1	13	-	TRBJ1-1	TGTGCCAGCAGTTTTAAGAGGACAGGGGGAGCTTTCTTT	CASSFKRTGGAFF
TRBV12-3/TRBV12-4	-	14	-	TRBJ2-2	TGTGCCAGCAGTTTACAGTGGAACACCGGGGAGCTGTTTTTT	CASSLQWNTGELFF
TRBV20-1	TRBD2	14	few	TRBJ2-1	TGCAGTGCTGGACTAGCGGGGATTTACAATGAGCAGTTCTTC	CSAGLAGIYNEQFF
TRBV4-2	TRBD2	18	few	TRBJ2-3	TGTGCCAGCAGCCTAGGGACTAGCGGGGGACTAAGCACAGATACGCAGTATTTT	CASSLGTSGGLSTDTQYF